This T cell receptor beta chain is drawn from a study of T cells in Graves' hyperthyroidism and ophthalmopathy. As to this clonotype: The antigen is undetermined. One end of the junction does not line up with germline, which may come from a read error.

General observations from the study: Appearing also in blood were most of the thyroid clonotypes expanded above 0.001.

Germline V gene data show CDR1 as SEHNR and CDR2 as FQNEAQ (reference sequence). This CDR3 has 15 amino acids. TCR beta CDR3 region amplification was performed from RNA transcripts. The study used the HTBI primer set for a first-round RT-PCR of the TCR CDR3. A single record per CDR3 protein comes from TCRdb applying MiXCR to the multiplex PCR reads. The sample yields 450,000 to 700,000 distinct CDR3 sequences, around 46% seen once. Absence of ophthalmopathy progression within 18 months defined stable Graves' hyperthyroidism. With a duration under 2 months, the hyperthyroidism was newly diagnosed in patients aged 18 to 65.

This chain links TRBV7-9 with TRBJ1-1, with 9 bases lining up with TRBD1. Sequenced input: peripheral blood or thyroid tissue (not recorded which). The sequence was collected from a woman younger than 35 with Graves' hyperthyroidism. The CDR3 DNA is TGTGCTAGCAGCTTAGAGGGACAGGGCGACACTGAAGCTTTCTTT. Translated, it gives CASSLEGQGDTEAFF.